This T cell receptor beta chain originates from a study of shared T cell receptors in the human thymus. Comments on this clone: Within the sample, other DNA sequences also encode this same CDR3.

Per the germline V gene, CDR1 is MDHEN and CDR2 is SYDVKM. The CDR3 has 13 residues. Trimming at V came to 4 bases and at J to 4 bases, leaving 0 bases not matched to a gene. Libraries were prepared by immunoSEQ multiplex PCR; TCRdb keeps only in-frame clonotypes and omits some of them. The sample contains 500,000 to 850,000 clones, 87% of which appear only once. This same sample was also part of a study on human thymus T cells. That study reports: The donor group consisted of healthy Finnish infants who were having corrective surgery for congenital heart defects. The source of the thymus tissue was resections taken during corrective heart surgery. Usage of V and J genes appeared biased in thymic and blood repertoires. Overlap was high between thymic repertoires from unrelated individuals, as reported in related research.

The receptor was derived from a boy in the first two years of life with a congenital heart defect. The rearrangement links TRBV28 to TRBJ1-1; 10 bases are shared with TRBD1. The sample was thymocytes. The CDR3 nucleotides are TGTGCCAGCAGTTGGACAGGGGGCACTGAAGCTTTCTTT. Protein product: CASSWTGGTEAFF.